What follows are 20 T cell receptor beta chains derived from one specimen sequenced in a study of beta chain features in type 1 diabetes. Broader study findings: Type 1 diabetes patients had moderately but significantly shorter TCRB CDR3s in all four CD4+ subsets.

For these TCRs, the target antigens are not known. The sequenced template was cDNA made from the entire isolated RNA. Only in-frame clones appear in the TCRdb table, and some are missing; sequencing was by immunoSEQ multiplex PCR. This table has hundreds of thousands of clones, around 15% appearing once. Material for sequencing was naive CD4+ T cells from blood. The receptors derive from a man younger than 35 with type 1 diabetes.

A few counts support this clone. The V gene is TRBV4-1, the J gene TRBJ1-2; tentative D call: TRBD1 (6 bases). Germline CDR1 is MGHRA and CDR2 is YSYEKL. The CDR3 is made up of 17 amino acids. The ends were cut back, 5 bases at V and 2 bases at J, with 21 bases in the middle. As DNA, the CDR3 is TGCGCCAGCAGCGAATTTGCCACGCTGGACAGCAACTATGGCTACACCTTC. Translated, it gives CASSEFATLDSNYGYTF.

The chain links TRBV28 to TRBJ2-7; D remains ambiguous. The germline CDR1 and CDR2 sequences are MDHEN and SYDVKM. Trimming removed 10 bases at V and 7 bases at J, with 14 bases between. This CDR3 comprises 11 residues. In nucleotides, the CDR3 is TGTGCCACCGACTCCCCGGGTGAGCAGTACTTC. Protein: CATDSPGEQYF.

This clone appeared a few times. The identical CDR3 is also encoded by other nucleotide sequences in the sample. This chain joins TRBV20-1 and TRBJ2-7; D remains unclear. Deletions cut 6 bases from V and 3 bases from J, with 6 bases between. Germline V lookup: CDR1 DFQATT, CDR2 SNEGSKA (reference sequence). The CDR3 has 10 amino acids. CDR3 bases: TGCAGTGCCACTCTCTACGAGCAGTACTTC. The encoded protein is CSATLYEQYF.

The chain carries TRBV6-5 and TRBJ2-7; 7 nucleotides agree with TRBD1. Germline V CDR1 and CDR2: MNHEY, SVGAGI. V gave up 2 bases and J gave up 2 bases; unmatched junction bases: 3. The CDR3 sequence is 14 residues long. DNA for the CDR3: TGTGCCAGCAGTTACGGACAGGTGGCCTACGAGCAGTACTTC. Its translation is CASSYGQVAYEQYF.

The rearrangement uses TRBV5-1 and TRBJ2-1; D remains ambiguous. Trimming shortened V by 3 bases and J by 1 base, and 11 bases separated the two germline ends. The CDR3 has 15 residues. Germline assignment: CDR1 SGHRS and CDR2 YFSETQ. In DNA form, the CDR3 reads TGCGCCAGCAGCTCGGGTCATTCATCCTACAATGAGCAGTTCTTC. Translation gives CASSSGHSSYNEQFF.

The chain has TRBV9 and TRBJ2-5; TRBD2 might be the D (6 bases). The germline V gene has CDR1 SGDLS and CDR2 YYNGEE. This CDR3 comprises 15 residues. V was cut by 1 base and J by 2 bases, with 12 bases left in between. Here the CDR3 reads CASSVIPGGQETQYF. The DNA of the CDR3 is TGTGCCAGCAGCGTAATCCCTGGAGGGCAAGAGACCCAGTACTTC.

The chain combines TRBV25-1 with TRBJ1-1, with D uncertain. This CDR3 has 13 residues. Trimming pared 6 bases from V and 0 bases from J, leaving 8 bases between. CDR1 is MGHDK, CDR2 SYGVNS, per germline. The CDR3 loop reads CASSPYLNTEAFF. The CDR3 bases are TGTGCCAGCAGCCCCTATTTGAACACTGAAGCTTTCTTT.

This clone was seen a few times. The gene calls are TRBV30 and TRBJ2-1; D gene ambiguous. Germline V gene data show CDR1 as GTSNPN and CDR2 as SVGIG (reference sequence). The V end lost 2 bases, the J end lost 7 bases, and 12 bases lay between the germline ends. The CDR3 loop spans 13 amino acids. In nucleotides, the CDR3 is TGTGCCTGGAGTTGGCAGGTCAGAAATGAGCAGTTCTTC. Translated, it gives CAWSWQVRNEQFF.

This clone was detected a few times. J is TRBJ1-1 and V is TRBV6-6, with D uncertain. This CDR3 has 12 amino acids. V dropped 7 bases and J dropped 6 bases, with 12 bases sitting between them. Germline V gives CDR1 MNHNY, CDR2 SVGAGI (reference sequence). CDR3 loop: CASNQRLAEAFF. CDR3 nucleotide sequence: TGTGCCAGCAACCAGAGGTTGGCTGAAGCTTTCTTT.

The chain combines TRBV5-6 with TRBJ2-7; no firm D call. Trimming left V 4 bases short and J 0 bases short, with 2 bases between. The CDR3 is made up of 11 amino acids. The germline V gene has CDR1 SGHDT and CDR2 YYEEEE. CDR3 DNA sequence: TGTGCCAGCAGCAACTCCTACGAGCAGTACTTC. It codes for CASSNSYEQYF.

This clone was seen a few times. V usage is TRBV9 and J usage is TRBJ1-1; no firm D call. CDR3 length: 14 amino acids. Germline V CDR1 and CDR2: SGDLS, YYNGEE. The germline V and J ends were trimmed by 1 base and 4 bases, with 11 bases remaining between them. CDR3: CASSVMSLGTEAFF. CDR3 nucleotide sequence: TGTGCCAGCAGCGTAATGAGTTTGGGCACTGAAGCTTTCTTT.

The rearrangement links TRBV25-1 to TRBJ2-7, with unresolved D. V lost 0 bases and J 6 bases, leaving 0 bases between the germline ends. CDR1 and CDR2 (germline): MGHDK, SYGVNS. CDR3 length: 10 amino acids. CDR3 loop: CASSEYEQYF. CDR3 nucleotide sequence: TGTGCCAGCAGTGAATACGAGCAGTACTTC.

The sample holds a few counts of this clone. The CDR3 loop is CSAQYREKLFF. The CDR3 coding sequence is TGCAGTGCGCAGTACCGTGAAAAACTGTTTTTT. The chain employs TRBV20-1 and TRBJ1-4; D gene uncertain. The ends were cut back, 6 bases at V and 7 bases at J, with 9 bases in the middle. CDR1 DFQATT and CDR2 SNEGSKA come from the germline V gene (reference sequence). The CDR3 totals 11 residues.

This clone was counted between two and nine times. As DNA, the CDR3 is TGTGCCAGCTCACCATCGAGGCAGGGTGGAGGGATGAACACTGAAGCTTTCTTT. This codes for CASSPSRQGGGMNTEAFF. The chain is built from TRBV18 and TRBJ1-1, with D perhaps TRBD1 (5 bases). The germline CDR1 and CDR2 sequences are KGHSH and LQKENI. This CDR3 comprises 18 residues. V shed 2 bases and J shed 0 bases, with 19 bases lying between them.

This clone turned up a few times. The gene calls are TRBV12-5 and TRBJ1-2, with 10 bases fitting TRBD1. The V gene's germline CDR1 is LGHNT and CDR2 FRNRAP. The length of the CDR3 is 14 residues. With V trimmed by 5 bases and J by 7 bases, 7 bases remained unmatched. The CDR3, as DNA: TGTGCTAGTGGTCCCTCCGGGACAGGGGCTGGCTACACCTTC. Its protein is CASGPSGTGAGYTF.

This clone turned up a few times. V is TRBV28 and J is TRBJ2-3, with D unresolved. The germline gives CDR1 MDHEN, CDR2 SYDVKM. V lost 6 bases to trimming and J lost 4 bases, with 23 bases between them. The CDR3 contains 17 residues. The CDR3 loop reads CASSILRWNQVPDTQYF. CDR3 in DNA: TGTGCCAGCAGCATCTTGAGGTGGAACCAAGTCCCAGATACGCAGTATTTT.

This chain uses TRBV7-2 with TRBJ2-1; 13 bases are shared with TRBD2. With 3 bases clipped from V and 7 bases from J, the junction kept 6 bases outside the gene matches. The germline gives CDR1 SGHTA, CDR2 FQGNSA. There are 16 residues in the CDR3. This CDR3 is CASSLGTSGTRNEQFF. For the CDR3, the DNA is TGTGCCAGCAGCTTGGGGACTAGCGGGACTCGGAATGAGCAGTTCTTC.

The chain employs TRBV29-1 and TRBJ2-5; maybe TRBD1 (5 bases). Germline loops: CDR1 SQVTM, CDR2 ANQGSEA. The CDR3 has 13 residues. Trimming cost V 6 bases and J 1 base, with 12 bases left between them. CDR3 sequence (DNA): TGCAGCGTGTCGACAGCTATCCAAGAGACCCAGTACTTC. As protein: CSVSTAIQETQYF.

The chain couples TRBV23-1 to TRBJ2-2; tentatively, D is TRBD1 or TRBD2 (7 bases each). TRBV23-1 is placed among ORFs of uncertain function. The V end was cut by 3 bases, the J end by 3 bases, with 11 bases between. The CDR3 loop spans 15 amino acids. In nucleotides, the CDR3 is TGCGCCAGCAGTCACAGGGGGGGATACACCGGGGAGCTGTTTTTT. Protein product: CASSHRGGYTGELFF.

The chain recombines TRBV4-1 with TRBJ2-7; 7 positions agree with TRBD2. Germline values: CDR1 MGHRA, CDR2 YSYEKL. The CDR3 spans 14 residues. The V and J ends lost 0 bases and 3 bases, in that order; junction bases with no gene match: 2. CDR3 protein: CASSQDPGGYEQYF. The CDR3 nucleotides read TGCGCCAGCAGCCAAGATCCGGGGGGCTACGAGCAGTACTTC.